This T cell receptor beta chain was retrieved from a study of identical twins. Study results and limitations: For out-of-frame beta sequences, excess twin sharing was weaker.

Comments on this clonotype: What it binds is unknown.

TCRdb re-derived calls from the 5' RACE reads in MiXCR, one entry per CDR3 protein. The repertoire consists of about 690,000 distinct CDR3 sequences, with approximately 6.1% occurring once and the leading ten covering 1.5% to 2%. The CDR3 extends over 21 amino acids. Per germline, CDR1 SGHAT and CDR2 FQNNGV. With 4 bases clipped from V and 0 bases from J, the junction kept 15 bases outside the gene matches. This TCR came from a man aged 18-30 years in good health. The rearrangement uses TRBV11-2 and TRBJ2-6, with TRBD1 matching over 10 bases. The sample consisted of naive T cells sorted from blood. The CDR3 DNA reads TGTGCCAGCAGCTCCCCGGGTTTTGCAGGACAGGGGGACTCTGGGGCCAACGTCCTGACTTTC. Protein sequence: CASSSPGFAGQGDSGANVLTF.